This T cell receptor (beta chain) is drawn from a study of human T cells and chemical hapten exposure. TCRdb ran MiXCR on the RACE reads and lists one entry per CDR3 protein. This sample yields around 52,000 distinct CDR3 sequences, of which 7% to 10% are seen a single time; 10% to 15% belongs to the top ten. Sample time point: patch test 1, 2 weeks after DPC sensitization. Noted treatment: therapeutic diphenylcyclopropenone sensitization with weekly scalp DPC. Whole blood, unfractionated, served as the material for total RNA extraction. The CDR3 extends over 15 amino acids. CDR1 and CDR2 (germline): SGDLS, YYNGEE. Trimming at V came to 3 bases and at J to 5 bases, leaving 7 bases not matched to a gene.

V and J are TRBV9 and TRBJ1-5; 8 bases line up with TRBD1. The receptor was isolated from a woman between 40 and 50 years old with alopecia areata. Some clones in this sample may be carry-over from other donors' samples. Source: whole blood, taken in connection with sensitization to the hapten diphenylcyclopropenone (DPC). CDR3 DNA sequence: TGTGCCAGCAGCGCTGGACAGGGTAGGGATCAGCCCCAGCATTTT. Its protein is CASSAGQGRDQPQHF.